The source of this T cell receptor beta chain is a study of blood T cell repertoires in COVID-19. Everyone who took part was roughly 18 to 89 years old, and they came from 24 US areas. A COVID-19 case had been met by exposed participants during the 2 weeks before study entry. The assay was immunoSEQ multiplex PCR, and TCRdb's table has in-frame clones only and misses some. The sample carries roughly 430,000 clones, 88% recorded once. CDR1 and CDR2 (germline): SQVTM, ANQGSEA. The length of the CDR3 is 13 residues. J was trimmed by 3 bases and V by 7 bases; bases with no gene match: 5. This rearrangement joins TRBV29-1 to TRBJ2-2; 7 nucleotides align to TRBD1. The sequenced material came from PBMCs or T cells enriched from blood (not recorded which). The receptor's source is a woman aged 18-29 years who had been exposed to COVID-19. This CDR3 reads CSANRGDTGELFF. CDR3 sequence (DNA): TGCAGCGCCAACAGGGGCGACACCGGGGAGCTGTTTTTT.